Reported below is one TCR beta chain. Its antigen remains unidentified. Base qualities are not recorded, but no much larger clone differs from it by a single base. Read against the paper, the sample's time point label means: baseline before first vaccination. Vaccinee samples were obtained from the UK trials COV001 and COV002, which included a single-blind randomized controlled phase 2/3 trial of AZD1222 (ChAdOx1 nCoV-19) in healthy adults. For TCRbeta chain sequencing, PBMC samples were collected from trial participants at day 0 and at day 28 after the second dose. The CDR3 regions of human TCRbeta chains were analyzed by immunosequencing. In the original analysis: TCRs in the repertoires were compared against a reference library of SARS-CoV-2-specific TCRs that had been generated with the MIRA antigen-specificity platform. Breadth meant the fraction of unique TCRs that were SARS-CoV-2-associated, whereas depth meant the fraction of total T cells that were SARS-CoV-2-associated. Using the MIRA data, each spike-specific TCR was assigned both to the spike region to which the TCR was reactive and to a CD4 or CD8 class. Log10-transformed breadth and depth values were compared by one-way ANOVA with Sidak's multiple comparisons tests. The table comes from immuneACCESS by way of TCRdb, which keeps in-frame sequences with V and J called. Part of the clones is missing from these tables; in studies checked, under half for an unresolved V gene and the rest for unknown reasons. The V and J calls and the clone size are those of that table, but D and trimming were determined from the DNA. The table for this sample lists 150,000 to 200,000 clones; about 86% of them were counted only once. The ten most abundant clones make up 0.49% of the sample.

Trimming at the junction amounts to 1 base on V and 7 bases on J, and the germline ends lie 8 bases apart. Including cysteine and phenylalanine, the CDR3 has 11 amino acids. Only CDR3 DNA remains: 33 bases, in frame from the first base. Based on the germline V gene, the CDR1 and CDR2 sequences are SQVTM and ANQGSEA. The sample belongs to a study of T cell responses to AZD1222 COVID-19 vaccine (dated by TCRdb to the early 2020s). Some background on the complete study: AZD1222 recipients whose second dose came at about 4 weeks and those whose second dose came at about 12 weeks were combined into one group, since spike-specific TCR depth and breadth did not differ between the two schedules. A total of roughly 240 trial participants underwent TCR sequencing, of whom about 210 received two doses of AZD1222 and some 26 received two doses of the MenACWY control vaccine. Trial participants were enrolled by age into 18-55, 56-69 and 70-plus year subgroups, with approximately 150, 30 and 60 TCR-sequenced participants respectively.

Study-level results and caveats: After two AZD1222 doses, both the breadth and the depth of spike-specific TCRs were significantly higher than at day 0 and than in MenACWY recipients. Participants were mostly white British, with more females than males. The authors suggested clonal diversity may have been underestimated. No day 14 peak-response samples were available, so repertoires were characterized only after the peak T cell response. Conclusions about previously exposed vaccinees are limited, since just a handful of AZD1222 recipients were seropositive for SARS-CoV-2 at baseline. Epitopes outside the regions mutated in the B.1.351 and B.1.1.7 variants were reportedly recognized by nearly half of the unique spike-specific TCRs. The whole spike protein was spanned by vaccine-associated CD4 TCRs, and dominant responses were seen in regions 160-218 and 743-854. In the small 56-69-year group, the increase in depth fell short of significance, most likely because of low power.

Sequencing used peripheral blood, obtained on day 0 of AZD1222 vaccination. This clonotype originated in an adult in good health. The rearranged segments are TRBV29-1 and TRBJ2-7; no D gene can be assigned with confidence. This receptor carries the CDR3 CSVEAVGEQYF. The DNA is TGCAGCGTTGAAGCGGTGGGGGAGCAGTACTTC.